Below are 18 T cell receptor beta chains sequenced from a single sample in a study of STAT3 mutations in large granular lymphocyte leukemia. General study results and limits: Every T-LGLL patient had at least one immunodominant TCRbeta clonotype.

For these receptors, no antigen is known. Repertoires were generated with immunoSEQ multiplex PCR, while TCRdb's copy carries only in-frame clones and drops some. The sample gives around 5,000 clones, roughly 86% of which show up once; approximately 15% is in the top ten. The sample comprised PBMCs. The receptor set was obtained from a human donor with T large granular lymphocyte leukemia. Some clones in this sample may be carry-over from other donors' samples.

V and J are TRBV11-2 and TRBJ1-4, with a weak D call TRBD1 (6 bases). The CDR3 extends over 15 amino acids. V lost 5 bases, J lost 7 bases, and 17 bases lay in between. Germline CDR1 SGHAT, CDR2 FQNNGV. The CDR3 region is CASSLPLGAGEKLFF. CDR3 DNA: TGTGCCAGCAGCCTACCATTGGGGGCAGGTGAAAAACTGTTTTTT.

CDR3: CASSEGRAGTGELFF. The CDR3 DNA reads as TGTGCCAGCAGTGAAGGTCGGGCGGGTACCGGGGAGCTGTTTTTT. The chain is built from TRBV25-1 and TRBJ2-2, with a weak D call TRBD2 (5 bases). This CDR3 has 15 residues. Germline lookup yields CDR1 MGHDK and CDR2 SYGVNS. Trimming removed 2 bases at V and 5 bases at J, with 12 bases between. Variable domain in full (rest from reference TRBV25-1 and TRBJ2-2): EADIYQTPRYLVIGTGKKITLECSQTMGHDKMYWYQQDPGMELHLIHYSYGVNSTEKGDLSSESTVSRIRTEHFPLTLESARPSHTSQYLCASSEGRAGTGELFFGEGSRLTVL.

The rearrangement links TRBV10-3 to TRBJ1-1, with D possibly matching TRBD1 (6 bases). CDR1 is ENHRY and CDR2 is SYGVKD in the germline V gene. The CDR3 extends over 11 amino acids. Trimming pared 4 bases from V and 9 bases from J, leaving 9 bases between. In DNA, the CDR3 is TGTGCCATCAGTGGGGACATCCAAGCTTTCTTT. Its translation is CAISGDIQAFF.

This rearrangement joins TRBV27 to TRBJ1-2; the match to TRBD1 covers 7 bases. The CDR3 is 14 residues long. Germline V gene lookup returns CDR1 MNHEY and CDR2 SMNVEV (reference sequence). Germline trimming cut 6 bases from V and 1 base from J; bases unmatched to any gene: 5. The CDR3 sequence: CASRRTGLNYGYTF. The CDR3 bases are TGTGCCAGCAGGAGGACAGGCCTTAACTATGGCTACACCTTC.

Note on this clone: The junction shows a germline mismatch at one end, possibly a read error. CDR3 protein: CASSSPGQLSYNEQFF. CDR3 coding DNA: TGTGCCAGCTCATCACCGGGACAGCTGTCCTACAATGAGCAGTTCTTC. V gene TRBV18 combines with J gene TRBJ2-1, with 7 bases lining up with TRBD1. Germline lookup yields CDR1 KGHSH and CDR2 LQKENI. The length of the CDR3 is 16 residues.

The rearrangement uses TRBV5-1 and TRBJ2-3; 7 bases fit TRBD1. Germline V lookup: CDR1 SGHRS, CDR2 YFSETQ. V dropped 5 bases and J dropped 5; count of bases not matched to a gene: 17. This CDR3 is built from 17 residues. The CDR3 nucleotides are TGCGCCAGCAGGACCGGCCACGAGGGGGCGATTGGAGATACGCAGTATTTT. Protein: CASRTGHEGAIGDTQYF.

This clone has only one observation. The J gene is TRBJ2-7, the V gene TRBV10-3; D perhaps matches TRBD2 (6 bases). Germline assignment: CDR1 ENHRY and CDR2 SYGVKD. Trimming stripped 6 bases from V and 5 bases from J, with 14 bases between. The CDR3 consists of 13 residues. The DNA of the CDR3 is TGTGCCATCAGGGCGAGGGACTTCGACGAGCAGTACGTC. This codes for CAIRARDFDEQYV.

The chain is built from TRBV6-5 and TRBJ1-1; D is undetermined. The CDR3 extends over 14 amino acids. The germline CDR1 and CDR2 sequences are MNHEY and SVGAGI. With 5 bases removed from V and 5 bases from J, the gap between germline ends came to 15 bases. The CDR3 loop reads CASSVRGRWTEAFF. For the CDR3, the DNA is TGTGCCAGCAGTGTTCGAGGGCGGTGGACTGAAGCTTTCTTT.

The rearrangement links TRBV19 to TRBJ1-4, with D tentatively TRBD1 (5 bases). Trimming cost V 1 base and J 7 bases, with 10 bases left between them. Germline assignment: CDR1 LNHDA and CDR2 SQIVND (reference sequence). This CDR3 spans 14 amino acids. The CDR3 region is CASSIGRGGEKLFF. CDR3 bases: TGTGCCAGTAGTATAGGCCGGGGCGGTGAAAAACTGTTTTTT.

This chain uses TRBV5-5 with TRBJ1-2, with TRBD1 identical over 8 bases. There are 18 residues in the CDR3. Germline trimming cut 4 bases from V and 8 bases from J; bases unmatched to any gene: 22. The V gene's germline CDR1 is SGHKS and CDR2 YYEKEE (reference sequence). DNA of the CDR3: TGTGCCAGCAGCCCATCAACCCCCCGGACAGGGAAGTCGGGAGGCTACACCTTC. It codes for CASSPSTPRTGKSGGYTF. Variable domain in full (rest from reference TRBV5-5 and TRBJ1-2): DAGVTQSPTHLIKTRGQQVTLRCSPISGHKSVSWYQQVLGQGPQFIFQYYEKEERGRGNFPDRFSARQFPNYSSELNVNALLLGDSALYLCASSPSTPRTGKSGGYTFGSGTRLTVV.

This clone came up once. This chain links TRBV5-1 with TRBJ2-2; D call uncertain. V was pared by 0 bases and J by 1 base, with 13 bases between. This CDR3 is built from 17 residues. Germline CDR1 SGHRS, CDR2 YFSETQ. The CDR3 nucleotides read TGCGCCAGCAGCTTGGTTTTAAGGACGCAGAACACCGGGGAGCTGTTTTTT. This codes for CASSLVLRTQNTGELFF.

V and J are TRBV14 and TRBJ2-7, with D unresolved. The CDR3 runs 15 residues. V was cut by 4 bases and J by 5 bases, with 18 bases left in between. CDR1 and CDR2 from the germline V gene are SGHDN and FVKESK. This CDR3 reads CASSPNGLVWDEQYF. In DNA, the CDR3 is TGTGCCAGCAGCCCGAACGGGTTAGTTTGGGACGAGCAGTACTTC.

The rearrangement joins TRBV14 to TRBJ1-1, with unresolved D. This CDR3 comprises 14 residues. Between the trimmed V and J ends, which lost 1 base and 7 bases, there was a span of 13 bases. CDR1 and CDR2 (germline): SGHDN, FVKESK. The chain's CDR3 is CASSQGPASLEAFF. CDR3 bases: TGTGCCAGCAGCCAAGGCCCAGCAAGCCTTGAAGCTTTCTTT.

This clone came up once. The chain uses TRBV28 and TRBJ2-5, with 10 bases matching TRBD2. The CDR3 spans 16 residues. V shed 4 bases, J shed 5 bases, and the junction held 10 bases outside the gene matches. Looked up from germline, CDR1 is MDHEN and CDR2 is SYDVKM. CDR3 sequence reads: CASSSPSGGALETQYF. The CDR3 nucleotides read TGTGCCAGCAGTTCACCGAGCGGGGGGGCTTTGGAGACCCAGTACTTC.

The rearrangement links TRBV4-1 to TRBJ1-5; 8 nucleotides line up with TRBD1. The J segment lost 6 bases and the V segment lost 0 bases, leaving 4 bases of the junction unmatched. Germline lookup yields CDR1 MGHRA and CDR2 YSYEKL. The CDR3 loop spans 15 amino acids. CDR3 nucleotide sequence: TGCGCCAGCAGCCAAGAGGACAGGGAGGCTCAGCCCCAGCATTTT. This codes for CASSQEDREAQPQHF.

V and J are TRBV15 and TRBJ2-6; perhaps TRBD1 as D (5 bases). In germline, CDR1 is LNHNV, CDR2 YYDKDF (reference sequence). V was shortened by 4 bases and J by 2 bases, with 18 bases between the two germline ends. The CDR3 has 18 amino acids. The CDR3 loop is CATSTPPTVKTGANVLTF. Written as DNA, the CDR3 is TGTGCCACCAGCACCCCCCCGACAGTTAAAACTGGGGCCAACGTCCTGACTTTC.

The CDR3 DNA reads as TGTGCCAGCAGCCCCGGCCGGGACAGACTAAACTACAATGAGCAGTTCTTC. Translation: CASSPGRDRLNYNEQFF. The V and J genes are TRBV5-4 and TRBJ2-1, with 7 bases identical to TRBD1. The V segment lost 4 bases and the J segment 3 bases; nucleotides outside the gene matches: 13. This CDR3 is 17 amino acids long. CDR1 and CDR2 (germline): SGHNT, YYREEE (reference sequence).

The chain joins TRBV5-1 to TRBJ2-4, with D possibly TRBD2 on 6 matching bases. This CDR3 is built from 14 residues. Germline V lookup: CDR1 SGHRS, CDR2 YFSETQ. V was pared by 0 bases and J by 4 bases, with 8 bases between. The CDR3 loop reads CASSLEAGKNIQYF. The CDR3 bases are TGCGCCAGCAGCTTGGAGGCGGGAAAAAACATTCAGTACTTC.